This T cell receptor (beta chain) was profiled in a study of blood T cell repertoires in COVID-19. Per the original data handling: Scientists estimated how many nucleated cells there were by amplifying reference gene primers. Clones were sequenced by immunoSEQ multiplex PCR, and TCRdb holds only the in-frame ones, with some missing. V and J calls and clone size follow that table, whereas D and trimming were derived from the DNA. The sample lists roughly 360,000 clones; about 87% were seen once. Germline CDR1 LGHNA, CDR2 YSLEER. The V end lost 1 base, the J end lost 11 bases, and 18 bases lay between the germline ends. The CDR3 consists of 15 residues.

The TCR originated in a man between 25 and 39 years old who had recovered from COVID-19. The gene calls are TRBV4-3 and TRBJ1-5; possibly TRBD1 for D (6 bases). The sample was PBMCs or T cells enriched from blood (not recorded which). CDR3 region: CASSQGLMARGSQHF. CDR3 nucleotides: TGCGCCAGCAGCCAAGGCCTAATGGCGAGGGGGTCCCAGCATTTT.